These T cell receptor beta chains were read from a single sample in a study of CD8 T cells in Susac syndrome. TCRdb called the immunoSEQ multiplex PCR reads again in MiXCR, with one record for every CDR3 protein. This table has about 75,000 distinct CDR3 sequences, approximately 94% appearing once. Sequencing was carried out using CD8+ T cells from PBMCs. The receptors were gathered from a human donor with Susac syndrome. The CDR3 runs from the conserved cysteine through the conserved F or W. D genes are given only for firm matches. Some rows have no size entry. The others give once, few or many, or a class for an expanded clone.

cdr3_nt: TGTGCCAGCAGTGCCTCTACCGGGCCCCGGAGCGTCAATGAGCAGTTCTTC
cdr3_aa: CASSASTGPRSVNEQFF
clone_size: -
d_call: -
j_call: TRBJ2-1
v_call: TRBV27

cdr3_nt: TGTGCCAGCAGCTTCTCCCGGGCACCGGAGTACAATGAGCAGTTCTTC
cdr3_aa: CASSFSRAPEYNEQFF
clone_size: -
d_call: -
j_call: TRBJ2-1
v_call: TRBV7-2

cdr3_nt: TGTGCCAGCAGTTTATATAGGGCCTCTGGGGCCAACGTCCTGACTTTC
cdr3_aa: CASSLYRASGANVLTF
clone_size: -
d_call: -
j_call: TRBJ2-6
v_call: TRBV27

cdr3_nt: TGTGCCAGCAGCCAAGGGACAGGGGCCTACGAGCAGTACTTC
cdr3_aa: CASSQGTGAYEQYF
clone_size: few
d_call: TRBD1
j_call: TRBJ2-7
v_call: TRBV14

cdr3_nt: TGTGCCAGCAGTGGAGGAGGTCCCAATGAGCAGTTCTTC
cdr3_aa: CASSGGGPNEQFF
clone_size: -
d_call: -
j_call: TRBJ2-1
v_call: TRBV2

cdr3_nt: TGTGCCAGCAGCCAAGCACAGGACTGGAGCGAGACCCAGTACTTC
cdr3_aa: CASSQAQDWSETQYF
clone_size: -
d_call: -
j_call: TRBJ2-5
v_call: TRBV3-1

cdr3_nt: TGTGCCAGCAGCGTGTCCGGGACAGGGACCCAAAATGAGCAGTTCTTC
cdr3_aa: CASSVSGTGTQNEQFF
clone_size: -
d_call: TRBD1
j_call: TRBJ2-1
v_call: TRBV9

cdr3_nt: TGTGCCAGCAGCCCAGGGAGGTGGACCTTC
cdr3_aa: CASSPGRWTF
clone_size: -
d_call: -
j_call: TRBJ1-2
v_call: TRBV9

cdr3_nt: TGTGCCAGCAGAATTAGGGACAGCCCCAAGTACTTC
cdr3_aa: CASRIRDSPKYF
clone_size: -
d_call: TRBD1
j_call: TRBJ2-7
v_call: TRBV12-3/TRBV12-4

cdr3_nt: TGTGCCAGCAGTTTGGGACAGCAGAACACTGAAGCTTTCTTT
cdr3_aa: CASSLGQQNTEAFF
clone_size: once
d_call: TRBD1
j_call: TRBJ1-1
v_call: TRBV27

cdr3_nt: TGTGCCAGCAGCTTAGATCGGCCAGGAACCTATGGCTACACCTTC
cdr3_aa: CASSLDRPGTYGYTF
clone_size: -
d_call: -
j_call: TRBJ1-2
v_call: TRBV7-9

cdr3_nt: TGCGCCAGCAGCTCGTCCCTGGGCGGGGAGACCCAGTACTTC
cdr3_aa: CASSSSLGGETQYF
clone_size: -
d_call: -
j_call: TRBJ2-5
v_call: TRBV5-1

cdr3_nt: TGTGCCAGCAGCTGGACAATAGCGGGGTCCTACGAGCAGTACTTC
cdr3_aa: CASSWTIAGSYEQYF
clone_size: -
d_call: TRBD2
j_call: TRBJ2-7
v_call: TRBV7-2

cdr3_nt: TGTGCCAGCAGATGGACAGGGGATAGCAATCAGCCCCAGCATTTT
cdr3_aa: CASRWTGDSNQPQHF
clone_size: -
d_call: TRBD1
j_call: TRBJ1-5
v_call: TRBV6-1

cdr3_nt: TGTGCCAGCAGGACGGGAAATAGCCCTCTAAATGAGCAGTTCTTC
cdr3_aa: CASRTGNSPLNEQFF
clone_size: -
d_call: -
j_call: TRBJ2-1
v_call: TRBV3-1

cdr3_nt: TGTGCCAGCAGCCTGGAGGGTTGGGACACTGAAGCTTTCTTT
cdr3_aa: CASSLEGWDTEAFF
clone_size: -
d_call: -
j_call: TRBJ1-1
v_call: TRBV14

cdr3_nt: TGTGCCAGCATTCGTGGACTCTCCTACAATGAGCAGTTCTTC
cdr3_aa: CASIRGLSYNEQFF
clone_size: -
d_call: -
j_call: TRBJ2-1
v_call: TRBV28

cdr3_nt: TGTGCCACCGATGGACATCTTTTCTATGGCTACACCTTC
cdr3_aa: CATDGHLFYGYTF
clone_size: -
d_call: -
j_call: TRBJ1-2
v_call: TRBV9